Included here is one T cell receptor beta chain sequence, with context. No antigen is known for it. These data come from a study of T cell repertoires in cytomegalovirus infection. TCRdb re-analysed the reads in MiXCR, keeping a single row per CDR3 protein. The sample shows 70,000 or so distinct CDR3 sequences, less than 30% of them seen only once. The CDR3 runs 12 residues. V dropped 7 bases and J dropped 5 bases, with 12 bases sitting between them. CDR1 is SGHVS, CDR2 FNYEAQ, per germline. The chain uses TRBV7-6 and TRBJ2-7; D may be TRBD1 (6 bases). This clonotype was obtained from a human donor in good health (CMV status not recorded). Some clones in this sample may be carry-over from other donors' samples. The sample here was CD8+ T cells from cultured PBMCs, taken from culture after CMV antigen stimulation. The chain's CDR3 is CASTLQGHEQYF. The CDR3 nucleotides are TGTGCCAGCACCCTACAGGGACACGAGCAGTACTTC.